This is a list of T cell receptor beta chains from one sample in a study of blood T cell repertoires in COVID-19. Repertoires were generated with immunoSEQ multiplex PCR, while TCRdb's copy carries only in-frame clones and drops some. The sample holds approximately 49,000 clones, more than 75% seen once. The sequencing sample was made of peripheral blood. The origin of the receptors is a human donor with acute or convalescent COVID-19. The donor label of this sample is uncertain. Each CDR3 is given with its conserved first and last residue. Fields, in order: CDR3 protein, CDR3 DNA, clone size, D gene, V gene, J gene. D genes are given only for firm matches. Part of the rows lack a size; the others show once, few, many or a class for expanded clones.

CDR3aa: CASSARDRVNTEAFF; CDR3nt: TGTGCCAGCAGCGCACGGGACAGAGTGAACACTGAAGCTTTCTTT; abundance: .; d_gene: TRBD1; v_gene: TRBV9; j_gene: TRBJ1-1
CDR3aa: CASSLRPGGDTEAFF; CDR3nt: TGTGCCAGCAGTCTTAGACCGGGGGGTGACACTGAAGCTTTCTTT; abundance: .; d_gene: .; v_gene: TRBV27; j_gene: TRBJ1-1
CDR3aa: CASSQEWSGYYNEQFF; CDR3nt: TGCGCCAGCAGCCAAGAGTGGTCGGGATACTACAATGAGCAGTTCTTC; abundance: .; d_gene: .; v_gene: TRBV4-3; j_gene: TRBJ2-1
CDR3aa: CASSSLVTASGNTIYF; CDR3nt: TGTGCCAGCAGCTCCTTAGTGACAGCCTCTGGAAACACCATATATTTT; abundance: .; d_gene: .; v_gene: TRBV11-1; j_gene: TRBJ1-3
CDR3aa: CASKAVGGEAFF; CDR3nt: TGTGCCAGCAAGGCGGTCGGGGGGGAAGCTTTCTTT; abundance: once; d_gene: .; v_gene: TRBV6-5; j_gene: TRBJ1-1
CDR3aa: CASQPPGQPQYF; CDR3nt: TGTGCCAGTCAACCACCGGGACAGCCGCAGTACTTC; abundance: .; d_gene: TRBD1; v_gene: TRBV19; j_gene: TRBJ2-7
CDR3aa: CASSPRRGDTEAFF; CDR3nt: TGTGCCAGCAGCCCCCGCAGGGGTGACACTGAAGCTTTCTTT; abundance: few; d_gene: .; v_gene: TRBV11-3; j_gene: TRBJ1-1
CDR3aa: CASSNVGTGLYGYTF; CDR3nt: TGTGCCAGCAGCAACGTCGGGACAGGGCTTTATGGCTACACCTTC; abundance: .; d_gene: TRBD1; v_gene: TRBV28; j_gene: TRBJ1-2
CDR3aa: CASRKITGLFRDTGELFF; CDR3nt: TGTGCCAGCCGGAAGATCACAGGGTTATTTAGAGACACCGGGGAGCTGTTTTTT; abundance: .; d_gene: .; v_gene: TRBV28; j_gene: TRBJ2-2
CDR3aa: CASSFGQGAGNTIYF; CDR3nt: TGTGCCAGCAGCTTCGGACAGGGGGCTGGAAACACCATATATTTT; abundance: .; d_gene: TRBD1; v_gene: TRBV7-2; j_gene: TRBJ1-3
CDR3aa: CAWSVPTGGGQPQHF; CDR3nt: TGTGCCTGGAGTGTACCGACAGGGGGAGGACAGCCCCAGCATTTT; abundance: .; d_gene: TRBD1; v_gene: TRBV30; j_gene: TRBJ1-5
CDR3aa: CAWRIGDRVNF; CDR3nt: TGTGCCTGGAGAATAGGGGACAGGGTTAACTTT; abundance: .; d_gene: TRBD1; v_gene: TRBV30; j_gene: TRBJ1-6
CDR3aa: CASSPGQGYTEAFF; CDR3nt: TGTGCCAGCTCACCGGGACAGGGATACACTGAAGCTTTCTTT; abundance: once; d_gene: TRBD1; v_gene: TRBV18; j_gene: TRBJ1-1
CDR3aa: CASSLTLQGMNTEAFF; CDR3nt: TGTGCCAGCAGTCTTACCCTCCAGGGGATGAACACTGAAGCTTTCTTT; abundance: once; d_gene: .; v_gene: TRBV5-5; j_gene: TRBJ1-1